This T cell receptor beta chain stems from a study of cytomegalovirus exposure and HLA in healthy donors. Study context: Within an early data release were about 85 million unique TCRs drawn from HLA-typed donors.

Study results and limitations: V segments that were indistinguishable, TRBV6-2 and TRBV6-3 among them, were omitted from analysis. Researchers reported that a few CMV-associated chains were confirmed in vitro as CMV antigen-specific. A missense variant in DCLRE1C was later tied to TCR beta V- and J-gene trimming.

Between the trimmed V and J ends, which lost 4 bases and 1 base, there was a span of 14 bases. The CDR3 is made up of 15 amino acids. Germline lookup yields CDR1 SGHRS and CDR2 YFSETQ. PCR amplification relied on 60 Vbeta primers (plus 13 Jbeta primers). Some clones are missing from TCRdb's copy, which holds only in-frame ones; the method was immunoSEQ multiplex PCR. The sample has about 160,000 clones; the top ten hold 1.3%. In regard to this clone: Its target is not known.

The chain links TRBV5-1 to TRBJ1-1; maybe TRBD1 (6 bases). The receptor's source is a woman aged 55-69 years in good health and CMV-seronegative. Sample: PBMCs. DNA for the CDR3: TGCGCCAGCAGCGTTCCACAGGGCGAGAACACTGAAGCTTTCTTT. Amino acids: CASSVPQGENTEAFF.